These 32 T cell receptor beta chains came from one sample sequenced in a study of T cell clonality in common variable immunodeficiency. Notes on the study in general: Fewer deletions and N-nucleotide insertions were reportedly seen in common variable immunodeficiency TCR beta sequences.

These TCRs are of unknown antigen specificity. Produced via immunoSEQ multiplex PCR; TCRdb's table is partial and in-frame only. This sample carries 15,000 to 25,000 clones, none of them present only once. Sequencing used peripheral blood mononuclear cells. All receptors derive from a human donor with common variable immunodeficiency.

This clone was detected a few times. The read ends 3 residues early relative to the CDR3; the germline J gene fills the gap. The V and J genes are TRBV29-1 and TRBJ2-5; TRBD1 aligns across 10 bases. CDR3 length: 14 amino acids. J gave up 5 bases and V 3 bases, and 6 bases lay outside the gene matches. Per the germline V gene, CDR1 is SQVTM and CDR2 is ANQGSEA. The CDR3 DNA, read in part, is TGCAGCGTTGATGGACAGGGGGTAAGCGAGACC. Encoded protein: CSVDGQGVSET. The entire CDR3 protein reads CSVDGQGVSETQYF. Looking up the rest from reference TRBV29-1 and TRBJ2-5 gives the full variable domain: SAVISQKPSRDICQRGTSLTIQCQVDSQVTMMFWYRQQPGQSLTLIATANQGSEATYESGFVIDKFPISRPNLTFSTLTVSNMSPEDSSIYLCSVDGQGVSETQYFGPGTRLLVL.

The CDR3 loop reads CASSPGTAAKNIQYF. The sequenced CDR3 bases are TGTGCCAGCTCACCTGGGACAGCAGCCAAAAACATT. The chain is built from TRBV18 and TRBJ2-4; 7 bases are shared with TRBD1. The observed sequence ends 3 residues before the CDR3 terminus, with the missing tail filled in from the germline J gene. The germline gives CDR1 KGHSH, CDR2 LQKENI. This CDR3 is 15 amino acids long. Germline trimming cut 3 bases from V and 0 bases from J; bases unmatched to any gene: 2.

This clone showed up many times. The sequenced fragment ends 3 residues before the CDR3 boundary, so the rest is inferred from the germline J gene. J is TRBJ1-1 and V is TRBV2, with unresolved D. This CDR3 is built from 13 residues. Between the trimmed V and J ends, which lost 11 bases and 0 bases, there was a span of 13 bases. Per the germline V gene, CDR1 is SNHLY and CDR2 is FYNNEI. CDR3: CACNRYMNTEAFF. The sequenced CDR3 bases are TGTGCCTGCAACAGATACATGAACACTGAA.

Remarks on this clone: The sequenced fragment ends 3 residues before the CDR3 boundary, so the rest is inferred from the germline J gene. This sequence joins TRBV2 and TRBJ2-1, with 7 bases that match TRBD1. CDR1 is SNHLY, CDR2 FYNNEI, per germline. J was trimmed by 7 bases and V by 7 bases; bases with no gene match: 13. CDR3 length: 15 residues. The sequenced part of the CDR3 DNA is TGTGCCAGCATCCTCTTTAGGGGGCCGGGGAATGAG. This translates into CASILFRGPGNE. The entire CDR3 protein reads CASILFRGPGNEQFF.

This clone was observed a handful of times. The read ends 3 residues shy of where the CDR3 ends; the end is completed using the germline J gene. The genes are TRBV7-6 and TRBJ1-4, with 11 bases lining up with TRBD1. There are 14 residues in the CDR3. The V gene end was trimmed by 5 bases and the J gene end by 7 bases; junction bases not matched to a gene: 3. CDR1 and CDR2 from the germline V gene are SGHVS and FNYEAQ. The chain's CDR3 is CASSAGTGGEKLFF. The CDR3 bases that were read are TGTGCCAGCAGCGCCGGGACAGGGGGTGAAAAA.

Note on this clone: The CDR3 end is not reached by the read, which stops 3 residues before it; the germline J gene fills it in. The genes are TRBV19 and TRBJ2-7; D might be TRBD1 (5 bases). The CDR3 length is 13 residues. V gave up 4 bases and J gave up 2 bases, with 9 bases separating them. Germline assignment: CDR1 LNHDA and CDR2 SQIVND (reference sequence). CDR3 in amino acids: CASSKDSTYEQYF. CDR3 DNA, as far as it was read: TGTGCCAGTAGTAAAGACAGTACCTACGAG. Together with reference TRBV19 and TRBJ2-7, the CDR3 gives the full variable domain: DGGITQSPKYLFRKEGQNVTLSCEQNLNHDAMYWYRQDPGQGLRLIYYSQIVNDFQKGDIAEGYSVSREKKESFPLTVTSAQKNPTAFYLCASSKDSTYEQYFGPGTRLTVT.

In its sample, this clone was seen many times. The read ends 3 residues before the CDR3 terminus; that terminus is restored from the germline J gene. The V call is TRBV29-1, the J call TRBJ2-7; no reliable D call. The CDR3 has 13 amino acids. V was pared by 0 bases and J by 0 bases, with 6 bases between. The germline V gene has CDR1 SQVTM and CDR2 ANQGSEA. The CDR3 spells CSVEDRSSYEQYF. The DNA read from the CDR3 is TGCAGCGTTGAAGATCGCAGCTCCTACGAG.

This clone has more than one count but fewer than ten. The read is 3 residues too short to cover the CDR3 end, so that end is filled in from the germline J gene. The chain is built from TRBV19 and TRBJ2-1; TRBD1 matches 9 bases. Germline CDR1 and CDR2: LNHDA and SQIVND (reference sequence). This CDR3 contains 16 residues. V lost 2 bases and J lost 7; bases outside the gene matches: 9. CDR3 DNA, as far as it was read: TGTGCCAGTAGTATAAGAGGGACAGGGAGATCGAATGAG. Translated: CASSIRGTGRSNE. The CDR3 in full is CASSIRGTGRSNEQFF.

This clone was observed a few times. With the read ending 3 residues before the CDR3 end, the germline J gene is used to fill in that end. V and J are TRBV5-1 and TRBJ2-5; 7 bases agree with TRBD1. The CDR3 length is 16 residues. V was clipped by 4 bases and J by 1 base; unmatched bases: 10. Germline V lookup: CDR1 SGHRS, CDR2 YFSETQ. CDR3 DNA (partial): TGCGCCAGCAGCCAGGGACAGACCCAACCCCAAGAGACC. Translation gives CASSQGQTQPQET. The full CDR3 sequence reads CASSQGQTQPQETQYF.

This clone was seen at least ten times. The read terminates 3 residues ahead of where the CDR3 ends, so the germline J gene completes it. The J gene is TRBJ2-7, the V gene TRBV10-1; TRBD1 might be the D (5 bases). The CDR3 spans 12 residues. Per the germline V gene, CDR1 is WNHNN and CDR2 is SYGVQD (reference sequence). CDR3: CVRQRPTYEQYF. The DNA read from the CDR3 is TGCGTCAGACAGAGACCAACCTACGAG.

Concerning this clone: The read halts 3 residues ahead of the CDR3 end, with the missing end drawn from the germline J gene. V and J are TRBV7-2 and TRBJ2-3; TRBD2 matches 9 bases. CDR3 length equals 14 residues. Per the germline V gene, CDR1 is SGHTA and CDR2 is FQGNSA. With V trimmed by 1 base and J by 5 bases, 1 base remained unmatched. The sequenced CDR3 bases are TGTGCCAGCAGCTTAGGCGGGGGGGAAGATACG. As protein: CASSLGGGEDT. The full CDR3 protein reads CASSLGGGEDTQYF.

This clone was counted a few times. The sequence runs out 3 residues before the end of the CDR3; the remainder is reconstructed from the germline J gene. The rearrangement uses TRBV7-2 and TRBJ2-7; a possible D gene is TRBD1 (7 bases). The germline V and J ends were trimmed by 5 bases and 3 bases, with 14 bases remaining between them. Germline CDR1 and CDR2: SGHTA and FQGNSA. CDR3 size: 14 residues. CDR3 DNA (partial): TGTGCCAGCAGCCGAGGGGGCGGGGTCTACGAG. This gives the protein CASSRGGGVYE. The whole CDR3 protein reads CASSRGGGVYEQYF.

This clone was counted only a few times. The CDR3 end lies 3 residues beyond the end of the read and is filled in from the germline J gene. The rearrangement links TRBV11-2 to TRBJ2-7, with D unresolved. The germline V and J ends were trimmed by 3 bases and 6 bases, with 6 bases remaining between them. Germline V lookup: CDR1 SGHAT, CDR2 FQNNGV. The CDR3 has 11 residues. CDR3 sequence: CASSLFIEQYF. The sequenced part of the CDR3 DNA is TGTGCCAGCAGCTTGTTTATCGAG.

This clone was seen many times. The sequence runs out 3 residues before the end of the CDR3; the remainder is reconstructed from the germline J gene. The chain combines TRBV10-3 with TRBJ1-1; D is possibly TRBD1 (6 bases). Trimming took off 4 bases at V and 0 bases at J, with 15 bases between the two ends. Germline V CDR1 and CDR2: ENHRY, SYGVKD. The CDR3 covers 16 residues. The CDR3 sequence: CAISARDKRLNTEAFF. CDR3 DNA (partial): TGTGCCATCAGTGCCCGGGACAAAAGATTGAACACTGAA.

The sequenced part of the CDR3 DNA is TGTGCCAGCTCACCGTTCACGGTTTATGGC. Its protein product is CASSPFTVYG. The entire CDR3 sequence reads CASSPFTVYGYTF. The V and J genes are TRBV18 and TRBJ1-2, with unresolved D. The CDR3 extends 3 residues past the end of the read, so its final part is completed from the germline J gene. The CDR3 is 13 amino acids. The V end lost 3 bases, the J end lost 5 bases, and 10 bases lay between the germline ends. CDR1 is KGHSH and CDR2 is LQKENI in the germline V gene.

This clone was detected only a few times. The CDR3 loop reads CASRRLAGGAYEQFF. CDR3 DNA, as far as it was read: TGCGCCAGCAGAAGACTAGCGGGAGGGGCCTATGAG. The gene calls are TRBV5-1 and TRBJ2-1; TRBD2 matches 14 bases. The read halts 3 residues ahead of the CDR3 end, with the missing end drawn from the germline J gene. Unmatched junction bases numbered 6, after V lost 5 bases and J lost 8 bases. Germline CDR1 is SGHRS and CDR2 is YFSETQ. This CDR3 has 15 amino acids. Looking up the rest from reference TRBV5-1 and TRBJ2-1 gives the full variable domain: KAGVTQTPRYLIKTRGQQVTLSCSPISGHRSVSWYQQTPGQGLQFLFEYFSETQRNKGNFPGRFSGRQFSNSRSEMNVSTLELGDSALYLCASRRLAGGAYEQFFGPGTRLTVL.

The table lists this clone with a few counts. The read stops 3 residues short of the end of the CDR3; the missing end is completed from the germline J gene. The V call is TRBV7-9, the J call TRBJ2-5, with TRBD1 as a possible D gene (7 bases). Germline V CDR1 and CDR2: SEHNR, FQNEAQ (reference sequence). V gave up 11 bases and J gave up 2 bases, with 21 bases separating them. The CDR3 has 15 residues. This CDR3 is CAGAGQYESQETQYF. CDR3 bases read: TGTGCCGGGGCGGGACAGTATGAATCACAAGAGACC.

This clone occurred many times. The CDR3 loop is CASSLGTPNTEAFF. CDR3 bases read: TGTGCCAGCAGCTTAGGGACACCGAACACTGAA. The chain links TRBV7-9 to TRBJ1-1, with D tentatively TRBD1 (5 bases). The read finishes 3 residues shy of the CDR3 end, and the germline J gene is used to complete it. This CDR3 spans 14 amino acids. With 1 base removed from V and 1 base from J, the gap between germline ends came to 7 bases. Germline V gene data show CDR1 as SEHNR and CDR2 as FQNEAQ (reference sequence).

This clone was counted only a few times. With the read ending 3 residues before the CDR3 end, the germline J gene is used to fill in that end. This chain links TRBV7-6 with TRBJ2-3, with 9 bases matching TRBD2. The CDR3 has 15 residues. Germline V lookup: CDR1 SGHVS, CDR2 FNYEAQ. Incomplete CDR3 DNA: TGTGCCAGCAGCCTCGGCGGACTAGCGAGCCCGACG. It specifies CASSLGGLASPT. The CDR3 reads in full as CASSLGGLASPTQYF. Together with reference TRBV7-6 and TRBJ2-3, the CDR3 gives the full variable domain: GAGVSQSPRYKVTKRGQDVALRCDPISGHVSLYWYRQALGQGPEFLTYFNYEAQQDKSGLPNDRFSAERPEGSISTLTIQRTEQRDSAMYRCASSLGGLASPTQYFGPGTRLTVL.

The sample holds many counts of this clone. The read gets to within 3 residues of the CDR3 end, and the germline J gene fills in the rest. The chain joins TRBV7-8 to TRBJ2-3; no reliable D call. V lost 6 bases and J lost 6, with 10 bases in between. The CDR3 length is 12 residues. The germline CDR1 and CDR2 sequences are SGHVS and FQNEAQ. The CDR3 protein is CASRGDGDTQYF. The CDR3 bases that were read are TGTGCCAGCAGGGGCGACGGCGATACG.

This clone was counted a few times. The CDR3 is cut off 3 residues early in the read; its end comes from the germline J gene. V is TRBV5-1 and J is TRBJ1-4; 11 bases line up with TRBD1. Germline V lookup: CDR1 SGHRS, CDR2 YFSETQ. The CDR3 runs to 15 residues. V lost 4 bases, J lost 8 bases, and 7 bases stayed unmatched. This CDR3 reads CASSAGTGGREKLFF. The covered CDR3 bases are TGCGCCAGCAGCGCCGGGACAGGGGGGCGGGAAAAA. Variable domain in full (rest from reference TRBV5-1 and TRBJ1-4): KAGVTQTPRYLIKTRGQQVTLSCSPISGHRSVSWYQQTPGQGLQFLFEYFSETQRNKGNFPGRFSGRQFSNSRSEMNVSTLELGDSALYLCASSAGTGGREKLFFGSGTQLSVL.

This clone has a handful of counts. The CDR3 end lies 3 residues beyond the end of the read and is filled in from the germline J gene. The rearrangement links TRBV20-1 to TRBJ2-5, with a weak D call TRBD2 (7 bases). The CDR3 covers 16 residues. Per the germline V gene, CDR1 is DFQATT and CDR2 is SNEGSKA (reference sequence). V was trimmed by 5 bases and J by 7 bases, leaving 26 bases between them. The sequenced CDR3 bases are TGCAGTGCTCTAAATCAAAGGGGGAGGGTGGACGGGACC. Amino acid sequence: CSALNQRGRVDGT. The whole CDR3 reads CSALNQRGRVDGTQYF.

By frequency in the sample, this clone is medium-sized. The CDR3 end is not reached by the read, which stops 3 residues before it; the germline J gene fills it in. The V and J genes are TRBV30 and TRBJ1-1; maybe TRBD1 (5 bases). Between the trimmed V and J ends, which lost 4 bases and 0 bases, there was a span of 9 bases. Germline V gene lookup returns CDR1 GTSNPN and CDR2 SVGIG (reference sequence). The CDR3 spans 13 residues. The sequenced part of the CDR3 DNA is TGTGCCTGGAAGGGGTCGGTGAACACTGAA. It encodes CAWKGSVNTE. From start to end, the CDR3 is CAWKGSVNTEAFF.

This clone was observed many times. The sequenced fragment ends 3 residues before the CDR3 boundary, so the rest is inferred from the germline J gene. The J gene is TRBJ2-3, the V gene TRBV7-3; the match to TRBD2 covers 9 bases. CDR1 and CDR2 from the germline V gene are SGHTA and FQGTGA. There are 15 residues in the CDR3. V lost 3 bases, J lost 3 bases, and 4 bases stayed unmatched. The CDR3 loop is CASSFGRGGTDTQYF. The covered CDR3 bases are TGTGCCAGCAGCTTTGGGCGGGGGGGTACAGATACG.

On this clone itself: The read finishes 3 residues shy of the CDR3 end, and the germline J gene is used to complete it. The chain uses TRBV7-6 and TRBJ2-5; 10 bases align to TRBD2. In germline, CDR1 is SGHVS, CDR2 FNYEAQ. This CDR3 has 16 residues. J lost 7 bases, V lost 5 bases, and 13 bases had no gene match. CDR3 sequence: CASSPYSAGGPATQYF. CDR3 bases read: TGTGCCAGCAGCCCCTATTCAGCGGGAGGGCCGGCGACC.

Only a few counts were recorded for this clone. The DNA read from the CDR3 is TGTGCCAGCAGCTTCGGTCTACCGAACACTGAA. This codes for CASSFGLPNTE. The entire CDR3 sequence reads CASSFGLPNTEAFF. The V and J genes are TRBV7-9 and TRBJ1-1; D not resolved. The read comes to an end 3 residues before the CDR3 does, leaving the germline J gene to fill in the end. The CDR3 sequence is 14 residues long. Trimming took 3 bases from V and 1 from J, leaving 9 bases between them. Germline values: CDR1 SEHNR, CDR2 FQNEAQ (reference sequence).

This clone was picked up many times. The read gets to within 3 residues of the CDR3 end, and the germline J gene fills in the rest. The chain recombines TRBV7-2 with TRBJ1-1; D remains ambiguous. CDR3 length: 15 residues. Looked up from germline, CDR1 is SGHTA and CDR2 is FQGNSA. Trimming pared 1 base from V and 1 base from J, leaving 10 bases between. CDR3 sequence reads: CASSLGGFGNTEAFF. Partial CDR3 DNA: TGTGCCAGCAGCTTAGGAGGGTTTGGGAACACTGAA.

The sample holds many counts of this clone. The read finishes 3 residues shy of the CDR3 end, and the germline J gene is used to complete it. The V call is TRBV11-2, the J call TRBJ2-2; D gene uncertain. Germline CDR1 is SGHAT and CDR2 is FQNNGV. The CDR3 is 15 residues long. Trimming took 3 bases from V and 7 from J, leaving 15 bases between them. CDR3 protein: CASSFGGSIVGELFF. CDR3 DNA, as far as it was read: TGTGCCAGCAGCTTTGGCGGCTCCATAGTCGGGGAG.

This clone was detected only a few times. The read terminates 3 residues ahead of where the CDR3 ends, so the germline J gene completes it. The chain is built from TRBV5-1 and TRBJ2-7; a possible D gene is TRBD1 (5 bases). The germline CDR1 and CDR2 sequences are SGHRS and YFSETQ. This CDR3 is 15 amino acids long. V was shortened by 0 bases and J by 4 bases, with 14 bases between the two germline ends. CDR3 region: CASSLVVTAGYEQYF. The covered CDR3 bases are TGCGCCAGCAGCTTGGTTGTGACAGCAGGGTACGAG.

This clone was detected many times. The sequence runs out 3 residues before the end of the CDR3; the remainder is reconstructed from the germline J gene. The gene calls are TRBV7-2 and TRBJ2-7, with a weak D call TRBD2 (5 bases). The CDR3 totals 15 residues. Looked up from germline, CDR1 is SGHTA and CDR2 is FQGNSA. V lost 1 base and J 6 bases, leaving 16 bases between the germline ends. This CDR3 is CASSLVTDWKPEQYF. The covered CDR3 bases are TGTGCCAGCAGCTTAGTCACGGACTGGAAGCCCGAG.

There are a few counts of this clone. The CDR3 end is not reached by the read, which stops 3 residues before it; the germline J gene fills it in. The chain links TRBV7-8 to TRBJ2-7, with D possibly being TRBD1 (5 bases). There are 15 residues in the CDR3. V shed 5 bases and J shed 3 bases, with 17 bases lying between them. The germline V gene has CDR1 SGHVS and CDR2 FQNEAQ. The CDR3 loop is CASSRDRQILYEQYF. Partial CDR3 DNA: TGTGCCAGCAGCCGCGACCGACAGATACTCTACGAG.

This clone showed up many times. The read falls 3 residues short of the CDR3 end, and the missing part is taken from the germline J gene. The chain recombines TRBV2 with TRBJ2-7; D is ambiguous. Trimming pared 7 bases from V and 3 bases from J, leaving 7 bases between. The germline CDR1 and CDR2 sequences are SNHLY and FYNNEI. The CDR3 length is 11 residues. The sequenced CDR3 bases are TGTGCCAGCACAGACAACTACGAG. Translating it yields CASTDNYE. The full CDR3 reads CASTDNYEQYF.